This T cell receptor beta chain was sequenced for a study of Ad26.COV2.S vaccination and SARS-CoV-2 variants. Unmatched junction bases numbered 10, after V lost 8 bases and J lost 2 bases. The germline V gene encodes CDR1 LNHDA and CDR2 SQIVND (reference sequence). The CDR3 contains 15 residues. This sample's treatment: about 20 received Ad26.COV2.S at low or high dose, single or two shots; 5 received placebo; per-sample allocation not given. On day 63 after the first injection, vaccine and placebo recipients gave samples. Repertoires were generated with immunoSEQ multiplex PCR, while TCRdb's copy carries only in-frame clones and drops some. The profile covers around 300,000 clones, with less than 90% appearing a single time and approximately 12% taken by the ten largest.

The source was peripheral blood, collected in a trial of Ad26.COV2.S vaccine versus placebo. This clonotype was sampled from a person aged 18-60 years who received the Ad26.COV2.S COVID-19 vaccine or a placebo. The genes are TRBV19 and TRBJ2-5; 8 bases fit TRBD2. The CDR3: CASGLSSGGQETQYF. The CDR3 DNA reads as TGTGCCAGTGGTCTTTCCAGCGGGGGACAAGAGACCCAGTACTTC.